A single sample gave rise to the 8 T cell receptor beta chains below, sequenced in a study of radiation and T cells in renal cell carcinoma. Only in-frame clones appear in the TCRdb table, and some are missing; sequencing was by immunoSEQ multiplex PCR. The data hold 75,000 to 90,000 clones, with roughly nine tenths observed a single time. The time point here: blood 4 weeks post-SBRT, at nephrectomy. As to treatment: 15 Gy SBRT to primary tumor, nephrectomy 4 weeks later. This specimen consisted of blood, obtained from a patient whose treatment included radiotherapy and nephrectomy. The source of these receptors is a woman in her seventies with renal cell carcinoma.

V and J are TRBV5-6 and TRBJ1-5, with D uncertain. The V end lost 4 bases, the J end lost 3 bases, and 14 bases lay between the germline ends. CDR1 and CDR2 from the germline V gene are SGHDT and YYEEEE. CDR3 size: 15 residues. The CDR3 coding sequence is TGTGCCAGCAGCCTCAGACAAACCTCCAATCAGCCCCAGCATTTT. Translation gives CASSLRQTSNQPQHF.

The rearrangement uses TRBV5-1 and TRBJ2-5, with 11 bases matching TRBD2. The CDR3 length is 17 residues. Germline V gives CDR1 SGHRS, CDR2 YFSETQ. The trim removed 0 bases at V and 5 bases at J, leaving 9 bases unmatched. For the CDR3, the DNA is TGCGCCAGCAGCTTGGAGCCACTAGCGGGGGTGCGGGAGACCCAGTACTTC. It translates to CASSLEPLAGVRETQYF.

CDR3: CASRVGRGGPYTQYF. The CDR3, as DNA: TGTGCCAGCAGGGTTGGGCGGGGGGGCCCCTATACGCAGTATTTT. The chain carries TRBV11-2 and TRBJ2-3; 9 nucleotides match TRBD2. The CDR3 has 15 residues. The germline gives CDR1 SGHAT, CDR2 FQNNGV. V shed 6 bases, J shed 7 bases, and the junction held 11 bases outside the gene matches.

The chain carries TRBV10-3 and TRBJ1-1; no clear D gene. The CDR3 runs to 15 residues. Looked up from germline, CDR1 is ENHRY and CDR2 is SYGVKD. The V end was cut by 2 bases, the J end by 0 bases, with 10 bases between. CDR3 loop: CAISEGVSMNTEAFF. The DNA of the CDR3 is TGTGCCATCAGTGAGGGGGTCTCCATGAACACTGAAGCTTTCTTT.

This sequence joins TRBV6-5 and TRBJ2-7; 9 bases fit TRBD2. In germline, CDR1 is MNHEY, CDR2 SVGAGI. The CDR3 has 14 residues. The trim removed 10 bases at V and 2 bases at J, leaving 9 bases unmatched. CDR3 region: CATGKGLATYEQYF. The CDR3 nucleotides read TGTGCCACCGGAAAAGGACTAGCGACCTACGAGCAGTACTTC.

V gene TRBV5-4 combines with J gene TRBJ2-3; D is unresolved. V shed 4 bases and J shed 3 bases, with 12 bases lying between them. The CDR3 is 14 residues long. Germline CDR1 SGHNT, CDR2 YYREEE (reference sequence). The CDR3 sequence: CASSLRDLTDTQYF. CDR3 coding DNA: TGTGCCAGCAGCCTTCGAGACCTTACAGATACGCAGTATTTT.

This clone was seen a few times. The chain carries TRBV27 and TRBJ1-5; D is unclear. Trimming took off 3 bases at V and 9 bases at J, with 9 bases between the two ends. The CDR3 consists of 12 residues. The germline gives CDR1 MNHEY, CDR2 SMNVEV (reference sequence). The CDR3 region is CASSFSRGPQHF. In DNA form, the CDR3 reads TGTGCCAGCAGTTTCTCCCGAGGGCCCCAGCATTTT.

This rearrangement joins TRBV7-9 to TRBJ2-4; D might be TRBD1 or TRBD2, each matching 6 bases. V lost 6 bases and J lost 5, with 14 bases in between. The germline gives CDR1 SEHNR, CDR2 FQNEAQ (reference sequence). The CDR3 has 14 residues. CDR3 DNA: TGTGCCAGCAGGGGGGGCCAGAGTGAAAACATTCAGTACTTC. Its protein product is CASRGGQSENIQYF.